A selection of T cell receptor beta chains follows, all from one sample in a study of cytomegalovirus exposure and HLA in healthy donors. Assay: immunoSEQ multiplex PCR; the TCRdb copy retains only in-frame clones and omits some. Altogether tens of thousands of clones are present, just over 75% being singletons, with the ten largest covering around 6.3%. Sequencing was carried out using PBMCs. The receptors stem from a man aged 50-59 years in good health and CMV-seronegative. The CDR3 runs from the conserved cysteine through the conserved F or W. D genes are given only for firm matches. A clone size is listed for some rows: how often the clone was seen (once, few, many), or a class if it is expanded.

abundance	v_gene	j_gene	d_gene	CDR3aa	CDR3nt
-	TRBV30	TRBJ1-1	TRBD1	CTSGTGGTEAFF	TGCACCTCCGGGACAGGGGGCACTGAAGCTTTCTTT
-	TRBV25-1	TRBJ1-4	-	CASSEYLRQPNEKLFF	TGTGCCAGCAGTGAATATCTAAGACAGCCTAATGAAAAACTGTTTTTT
-	TRBV19	TRBJ2-1	TRBD2	CASSNGGGPREQFF	TGTGCCAGTAGTAACGGGGGGGGCCCTCGTGAGCAGTTCTTC
-	TRBV7-2	TRBJ2-7	TRBD1	CASSPQQGAHEQYF	TGTGCCAGCAGCCCCCAGCAGGGGGCCCACGAGCAGTACTTC
-	TRBV9	TRBJ2-5	TRBD1	CASSSRTGVETQYF	TGTGCCAGCAGCTCCCGGACAGGGGTAGAGACCCAGTACTTC
few	TRBV7-9	TRBJ1-5	TRBD1	CASSLAGTGGNQPQHF	TGTGCCAGCAGCTTAGCGGGGACAGGGGGCAATCAGCCCCAGCATTTT
-	TRBV4-2	TRBJ2-5	TRBD2	CASSQSQREADETQYF	TGTGCCAGCAGCCAATCCCAGCGGGAGGCGGATGAGACCCAGTACTTC
-	TRBV7-2	TRBJ1-2	TRBD1	CASSPGTGDRYGYTF	TGTGCCAGCAGCCCCGGGACAGGGGATCGGTATGGCTACACCTTC
-	TRBV10-1	TRBJ2-7	TRBD2	CASSESPPGGKTYEQYF	TGCGCCAGCAGTGAGTCCCCCCCGGGGGGGAAGACCTACGAGCAGTACTTC
-	TRBV6-1	TRBJ2-5	-	CASTQGNTETQYF	TGTGCCAGCACACAGGGAAATACTGAGACCCAGTACTTC
-	TRBV5-1	TRBJ2-7	TRBD2	CASSFGQAAGGYEQYF	TGCGCCAGCAGCTTCGGGCAGGCGGCCGGGGGGTACGAGCAGTACTTC